This entry concerns a single T cell receptor beta chain. The record originates from a study of blood T cell repertoires in COVID-19. The overall study: Collection of acute and convalescent COVID-19 samples took place in the United States, Italy and Spain.

Original processing notes: It was from reference gene primer amplification that nucleated cell counts were estimated. Generated by immunoSEQ multiplex PCR, the TCRdb table keeps only in-frame clones and is missing some. D and trimming were read from the DNA, whereas the V and J calls and clone size are those reported in that table. The sample includes some 110,000 clones, 82% of them seen just once. This receptor was obtained from a woman in her seventies with acute or convalescent COVID-19. Source material: peripheral blood.

CDR3 nucleotides: TGTGCCAGCAGCTTTAATGTCTTAACTAATGAAAAACTGTTTTTT. Translating it yields CASSFNVLTNEKLFF. V gene TRBV11-2 combines with J gene TRBJ1-4; unclear D gene. The germline V gene has CDR1 SGHAT and CDR2 FQNNGV. The CDR3 spans 15 residues. Deletions cut 3 bases from V and 1 base from J, with 9 bases between. The variable domain in full, completed from reference TRBV11-2 and TRBJ1-4, reads EAGVAQSPRYKIIEKRQSVAFWCNPISGHATLYWYQQILGQGPKLLIQFQNNGVVDDSQLPKDRFSAERLKGVDSTLKIQPAKLEDSAVYLCASSFNVLTNEKLFFGSGTQLSVL.